Presented here are 18 T cell receptor beta chains from one specimen sequenced in a study of T cell responses to AZD1222 COVID-19 vaccine. Generated by immunoSEQ multiplex PCR, the TCRdb table keeps only in-frame clones and is missing some. Of roughly 200,000 clones in the sample, around 88% were seen once. The specimen was peripheral blood, collected on day 0 of AZD1222 vaccination. The receptors here all came from an adult in good health.

This chain uses TRBV18 with TRBJ1-1, with D possibly matching TRBD1 (5 bases). The CDR3 extends over 16 amino acids. V was trimmed by 0 bases and J by 6 bases, leaving 17 bases between them. Germline V lookup: CDR1 KGHSH, CDR2 LQKENI. The CDR3, as DNA: TGTGCCAGCTCACCACCCCCATTAGGGGCAAGAGCTGAAGCTTTCTTT. Translation gives CASSPPPLGARAEAFF.

This clone occurred a few times. J is TRBJ1-1 and V is TRBV10-3, with D possibly being TRBD1 (5 bases). This CDR3 has 13 residues. Germline V gene lookup returns CDR1 ENHRY and CDR2 SYGVKD. V was cut by 9 bases and J by 1 base, with 12 bases left in between. The CDR3: CAIARGENTEAFF. The CDR3 coding sequence is TGTGCCATAGCCCGGGGGGAGAACACTGAAGCTTTCTTT.

V is TRBV28 and J is TRBJ1-4; D is unresolved. Germline V gene lookup returns CDR1 MDHEN and CDR2 SYDVKM. V shed 5 bases and J shed 8 bases, with 15 bases lying between them. The CDR3 is 14 residues long. CDR3 bases: TGTGCCAGCAGTGCCCGGGAGGTGGGGGAAAAACTGTTTTTT. It specifies CASSAREVGEKLFF.

The genes are TRBV2 and TRBJ1-1; TRBD1 is a possible D gene (6 bases). Germline V gene sequence: CDR1 SNHLY, CDR2 FYNNEI. V lost 5 bases to trimming and J lost 2 bases, with 9 bases between them. The CDR3 has 13 amino acids. The CDR3 region is CASSTGPNTEAFF. The DNA for the CDR3 is TGTGCCAGCAGTACAGGGCCCAACACTGAAGCTTTCTTT.

This CDR3 reads CASSLGGNTEAFF. The CDR3 bases are TGTGCCAGCAGTTTAGGGGGAAACACTGAAGCTTTCTTT. The rearrangement uses TRBV12-3 or TRBV12-4 and TRBJ1-1; D gene uncertain. The CDR3 length is 13 residues. V was shortened by 1 base and J by 2 bases, with 5 bases between the two germline ends.

This clone was recorded only once. V and J are TRBV20-1 and TRBJ2-3; D not certain. Trimming left V 1 base short and J 4 bases short, with 3 bases between. CDR3 length equals 11 residues. The germline gives CDR1 DFQATT, CDR2 SNEGSKA (reference sequence). CDR3 sequence reads: CSARAADTQYF. CDR3 coding DNA: TGCAGTGCTAGAGCCGCAGATACGCAGTATTTT.

The rearrangement joins TRBV5-1 to TRBJ2-2; D possibly corresponds to TRBD2 (5 bases). Germline V lookup: CDR1 SGHRS, CDR2 YFSETQ. V was clipped by 6 bases and J by 5 bases, with 14 bases between them. The CDR3 covers 14 residues. The CDR3 reads CASILGDSTGELFF. The CDR3 nucleotides are TGCGCCAGCATCCTCGGGGATTCTACCGGGGAGCTGTTTTTT.

This chain joins TRBV7-7 and TRBJ1-2; the D is unclear. From germline, CDR1 is SSHAT and CDR2 FNYEAQ (reference sequence). Trimming removed 5 bases from V and 4 bases from J, with 17 bases in between. CDR3 size: 15 residues. CDR3 nucleotides: TGTGCCAGCAGCCGCCGCCCCCGGATCCTCTATGGCTACACCTTC. Its translation: CASSRRPRILYGYTF.

The chain couples TRBV9 to TRBJ2-7; D gene unclear. The V end was cut by 3 bases, the J end by 0 bases, with 10 bases between. Per germline, CDR1 SGDLS and CDR2 YYNGEE. The length of the CDR3 is 14 residues. CDR3 protein: CASSAQPTSYEQYF. CDR3 in DNA: TGTGCCAGCAGCGCCCAGCCCACCTCCTACGAGCAGTACTTC.

The chain recombines TRBV19 with TRBJ1-2; 7 bases fit TRBD1. The ends lost 4 bases at V and 4 bases at J; junction bases unmatched: 9. This CDR3 is 15 amino acids long. The germline V gene encodes CDR1 LNHDA and CDR2 SQIVND (reference sequence). The CDR3 DNA reads TGTGCCAGTAGTACGGGACAGAAAAGGTTCTATGGCTACACCTTC. Protein: CASSTGQKRFYGYTF.

The J gene is TRBJ1-2, the V gene TRBV27; 11 bases line up with TRBD1. The germline gives CDR1 MNHEY, CDR2 SMNVEV (reference sequence). This CDR3 has 14 residues. Trimming removed 6 bases from V and 3 bases from J; junction bases left unmatched: 3. The CDR3: CASSPGQGDYGYTF. For the CDR3, the DNA is TGTGCCAGCAGCCCGGGACAGGGGGACTATGGCTACACCTTC.

V is TRBV13 and J is TRBJ1-2; possibly TRBD1 for D (6 bases). Per germline, CDR1 PRHDT and CDR2 FYEKMQ (reference sequence). V was cut by 0 bases and J by 3 bases, with 8 bases left in between. The CDR3 has 14 amino acids. The DNA for the CDR3 is TGTGCCAGCAGCTTAGGGGGGACATACTATGGCTACACCTTC. Translated: CASSLGGTYYGYTF.

The V and J genes are TRBV15 and TRBJ2-7; 7 bases align to TRBD1. Germline CDR1 reads LNHNV; CDR2 reads YYDKDF (reference sequence). This CDR3 has 16 residues. The trim removed 0 bases at V and 3 bases at J, leaving 8 bases unmatched. Here the CDR3 DNA reads TGTGCCACCAGCAGAGATCTGGCAGGGGGACACTACGAGCAGTACTTC. Amino acids: CATSRDLAGGHYEQYF. The full variable domain, with the rest looked up from reference TRBV15 and TRBJ2-7, is DAMVIQNPRYQVTQFGKPVTLSCSQTLNHNVMYWYQQKSSQAPKLLFHYYDKDFNNEADTPDNFQSRRPNTSFCFLDIRSPGLGDTAMYLCATSRDLAGGHYEQYFGPGTRLTVT.

This chain uses TRBV19 with TRBJ2-7, with D unresolved. Germline loops: CDR1 LNHDA, CDR2 SQIVND (reference sequence). The germline V and J ends were trimmed by 5 bases and 3 bases, with 17 bases remaining between them. This CDR3 has 15 amino acids. The CDR3 bases are TGTGCCAGTAGTGGGTCCGCCCGGAGTCTCTACGAGCAGTACTTC. Translation: CASSGSARSLYEQYF.

The CDR3 DNA is TGTGCCAGCAGCATATGGTGGGGTCCAAATGAGCAGTTCTTC. Protein sequence: CASSIWWGPNEQFF. V gene TRBV5-6 combines with J gene TRBJ2-1; D remains unclear. There are 14 residues in the CDR3. Germline CDR1 and CDR2: SGHDT and YYEEEE. Trimming took off 4 bases at V and 7 bases at J, with 15 bases between the two ends.

Turning to this clone: One junction end disagrees with the germline gene, perhaps due to a read error. V gene TRBV6-5 combines with J gene TRBJ1-1; maybe TRBD1 (5 bases). This CDR3 has 13 residues. CDR1 is MNHEY, CDR2 SVGAGI, per germline. CDR3 in amino acids: CASNPGLTRNVGF. The CDR3 DNA reads as TGTGCCAGCAATCCGGGACTGACCCGTAACGTAGGATTT.

This chain links TRBV6-5 with TRBJ1-2; no firm D call. In germline, CDR1 is MNHEY, CDR2 SVGAGI. V lost 0 bases and J lost 5, with 13 bases in between. CDR3 size: 15 residues. The CDR3 DNA sequence: TGTGCCAGCAGTTACTCGCCGGCCGCTTCGTATGGCTACACCTTC. Translation: CASSYSPAASYGYTF.

This clone has more than one count but fewer than ten. J is TRBJ1-2 and V is TRBV3-1 (or the pseudogene TRBV3-2); D gene uncertain. The germline gives CDR1 LGHDT, CDR2 YNNKEL (reference sequence). The CDR3 runs 11 residues. Deletions cut 3 bases from V and 8 bases from J, with 7 bases between. In DNA form, the CDR3 reads TGTGCCAGCAGCCAGGCGAAAGGCTACACCTTC. It yields the protein CASSQAKGYTF.